This is a list of T cell receptor beta chains from one sample in a study of identical twins. TCRdb analysed the 5' RACE reads with MiXCR anew, one entry per CDR3 protein. The sample has around 160,000 distinct CDR3 sequences; around 3.5% are singletons. Sequences were obtained from memory T cells sorted from blood. These receptors all come from a man aged 18 to 29 in good health. CDR3s include the opening cysteine and the closing phenylalanine or tryptophan. A D gene is named only where the DNA matches it firmly. For some rows the clone size is stated as once, few or many, or as a class when expanded; others skip it.

D: -
size: many
length: 13
J: TRBJ2-5
V: TRBV5-1
DNA: TGCGCCAGCAGCTTGGGACTTGCGGAGACCCAGTACTTC
CDR3: CASSLGLAETQYF

D: TRBD1
size: many
length: 13
J: TRBJ2-7
V: TRBV29-1
DNA: TGCAGCGGTGCGGGACAGGGGATCAACGAGCAGTACTTC
CDR3: CSGAGQGINEQYF

D: -
size: many
length: 12
J: TRBJ1-4
V: TRBV30
DNA: TGTGCCTGGAGTAATATTGATGAAAAACTGTTTTTT
CDR3: CAWSNIDEKLFF

D: -
size: few
length: 11
J: TRBJ1-1
V: TRBV20-1
DNA: TGCAGTGCTAACCATAACACTGAAGCTTTCTTT
CDR3: CSANHNTEAFF

D: TRBD2
size: many
length: 16
J: TRBJ2-1
V: TRBV7-9
DNA: TGTGCCAGCAGCCAGGTTGCGACTAGCGGGAGAAATGAGCAGTTCTTC
CDR3: CASSQVATSGRNEQFF

D: TRBD1
size: many
length: 13
J: TRBJ1-2
V: TRBV12-3/TRBV12-4
DNA: TGTGCCAGCAGACTGGGACAGGAGTATGGCTACACCTTC
CDR3: CASRLGQEYGYTF

D: TRBD1
size: many
length: 14
J: TRBJ1-1
V: TRBV29-1
DNA: TGCAGCGTTGTACAGGGGGCCGGCCGAGGTGAAGCTTTCTTT
CDR3: CSVVQGAGRGEAFF

D: -
size: many
length: 13
J: TRBJ1-6
V: TRBV14
DNA: TGTGCCAGCAGCCAACTGTCGAGTTCACCCCTCCACTTT
CDR3: CASSQLSSSPLHF

D: -
size: many
length: 14
J: TRBJ2-2
V: TRBV20-1
DNA: TGCAGTGCTAGGGCAGGGGCGAACACCGGGGAGCTGTTTTTT
CDR3: CSARAGANTGELFF

D: -
size: many
length: 14
J: TRBJ1-4
V: TRBV6-1
DNA: TGTGCCAGCAGTGAGATCGGGGGTTCACGAAAACTGTTTTTT
CDR3: CASSEIGGSRKLFF

D: -
size: -
length: 12
J: TRBJ2-6
V: TRBV20-1
DNA: TGCAGTGCGGTATCCGGGGCCAACGTCCTGACTTTC
CDR3: CSAVSGANVLTF

D: TRBD1
size: many
length: 13
J: TRBJ1-2
V: TRBV5-6
DNA: TGTGCCAGCAGCTTGACGACAGGGGATGGCTACACCTTC
CDR3: CASSLTTGDGYTF

D: TRBD1
size: many
length: 16
J: TRBJ1-2
V: TRBV5-1
DNA: TGCGCCAGCAGCTTAGGGGACAGGGGCACTAACTATGGCTACACCTTC
CDR3: CASSLGDRGTNYGYTF